This TCR beta chain is drawn from a study of HIV-infected children after antiretroviral therapy interruption. In its sample, this clonotype ranks as medium-sized (0.01 to 0.1%). RNA-based 3' RACE libraries used unique molecular identifiers. MiXCR, applied by TCRdb to the 3' RACE reads, yields one record per CDR3 protein. The sample has around 15,000 distinct CDR3 sequences; around 3.7% are singletons. CDR1 and CDR2 (germline): DFQATT, SNEGSKA (reference sequence). Trimming took off 6 bases at V and 0 bases at J, with 15 bases between the two ends. CDR3 size: 16 residues. The treatment denotes: PENTA 11 planned treatment interruption arm or continuous ART arm.

The sequence was collected from a child between 2 and 17 years old with HIV. Sample: CD45RA+ CD4+ T cells from PBMCs, taken from a donor given antiretroviral therapy, either interrupted or continuous. Subset meaning: naive CD4+ CD45RA+ CD45RO- T cells. The chain uses TRBV20-1 and TRBJ2-6, with D perhaps given as TRBD1 or TRBD2 (5 bases each). The CDR3 reads CSAPPGPSSGANVLTF. The CDR3 region has the DNA TGCAGTGCGCCTCCGGGACCTAGCTCTGGGGCCAACGTCCTGACTTTC.